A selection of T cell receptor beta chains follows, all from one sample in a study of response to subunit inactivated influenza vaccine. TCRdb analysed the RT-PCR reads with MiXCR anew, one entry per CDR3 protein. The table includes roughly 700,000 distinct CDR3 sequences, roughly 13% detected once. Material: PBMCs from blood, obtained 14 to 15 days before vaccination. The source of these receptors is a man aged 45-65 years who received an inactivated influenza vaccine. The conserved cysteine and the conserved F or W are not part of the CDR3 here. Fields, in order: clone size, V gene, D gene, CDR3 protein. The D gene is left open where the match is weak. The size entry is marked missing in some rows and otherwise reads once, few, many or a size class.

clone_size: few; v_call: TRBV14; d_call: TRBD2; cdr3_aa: ASSQRLVNQLVRREENTGELF
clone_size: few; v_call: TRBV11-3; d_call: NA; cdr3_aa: ASSLVGRIDEQY
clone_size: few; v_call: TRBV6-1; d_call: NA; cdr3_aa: ASSQPASGYNEQF
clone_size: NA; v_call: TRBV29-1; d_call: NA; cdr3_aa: SGGRAQETQY
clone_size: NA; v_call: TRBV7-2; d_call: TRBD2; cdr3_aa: ASSLEASGRLGEQF
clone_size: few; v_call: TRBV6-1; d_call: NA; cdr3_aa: ASSEVARMNYGYT
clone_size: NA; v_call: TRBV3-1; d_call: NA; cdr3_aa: ASSRLTGRSYEQY
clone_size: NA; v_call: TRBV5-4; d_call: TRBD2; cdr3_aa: ASSLGPGLAGGPDYNEQF
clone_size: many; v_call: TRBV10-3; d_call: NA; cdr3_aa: ATRQGFRRPEAF
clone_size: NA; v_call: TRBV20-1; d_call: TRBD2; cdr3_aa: SARPSIAGGSYNEQF
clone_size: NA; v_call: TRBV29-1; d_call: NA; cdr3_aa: SATSGVRGSAGELF
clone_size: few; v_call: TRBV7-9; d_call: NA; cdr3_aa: ASRQGSQETQY
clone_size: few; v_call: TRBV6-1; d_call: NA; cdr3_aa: ASKKLGSSYNEQF
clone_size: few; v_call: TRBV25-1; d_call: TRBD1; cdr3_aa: ASSEWTGENTGELF
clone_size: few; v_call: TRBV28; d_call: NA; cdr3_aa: ASRPRWVHEQY